This TCR beta chain was identified in a study of cytomegalovirus exposure and HLA in healthy donors. A multiplex PCR was run with 60 Vbeta primers and 13 Jbeta primers. Here immunoSEQ multiplex PCR was the method, and the copy in TCRdb shows in-frame clones only, minus some. The sample consists of under 150,000 clones, around 68% of them appearing once. After removal of 0 bases from V and 4 bases from J, the junction contained 10 bases not matched to a gene. Germline V gene lookup returns CDR1 SGHTA and CDR2 FQGTGA. This CDR3 has 18 amino acids. Findings and caveats of the study: The classifier reportedly diagnosed cytomegalovirus status with high specificity and sensitivity. There was a cluster of highly shared sequence variants that was likely a sequencing artifact.

As for this clone: Its antigen is not known.

The sequence came from a woman between 40 and 50 years old in good health and CMV-seropositive. Input material: PBMCs. The gene calls are TRBV7-3 and TRBJ2-1; 9 positions match TRBD2. DNA for the CDR3: TGTGCCAGCAGCTTAACGGCTAGCGGGATTCCGGCGTACAATGAGCAGTTCTTC. This codes for CASSLTASGIPAYNEQFF.